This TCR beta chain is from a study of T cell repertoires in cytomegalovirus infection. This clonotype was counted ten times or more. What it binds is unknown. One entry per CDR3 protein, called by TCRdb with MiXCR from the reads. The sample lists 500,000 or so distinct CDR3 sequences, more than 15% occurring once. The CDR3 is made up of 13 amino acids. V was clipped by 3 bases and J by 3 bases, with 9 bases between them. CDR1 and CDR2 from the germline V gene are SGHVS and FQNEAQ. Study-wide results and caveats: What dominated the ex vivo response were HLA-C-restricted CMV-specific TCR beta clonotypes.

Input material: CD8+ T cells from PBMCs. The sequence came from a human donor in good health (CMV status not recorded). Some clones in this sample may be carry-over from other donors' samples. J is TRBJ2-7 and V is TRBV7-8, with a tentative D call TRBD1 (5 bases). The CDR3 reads CASSFRGNYEQYF. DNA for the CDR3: TGTGCCAGCAGCTTTAGGGGTAACTACGAGCAGTACTTC.